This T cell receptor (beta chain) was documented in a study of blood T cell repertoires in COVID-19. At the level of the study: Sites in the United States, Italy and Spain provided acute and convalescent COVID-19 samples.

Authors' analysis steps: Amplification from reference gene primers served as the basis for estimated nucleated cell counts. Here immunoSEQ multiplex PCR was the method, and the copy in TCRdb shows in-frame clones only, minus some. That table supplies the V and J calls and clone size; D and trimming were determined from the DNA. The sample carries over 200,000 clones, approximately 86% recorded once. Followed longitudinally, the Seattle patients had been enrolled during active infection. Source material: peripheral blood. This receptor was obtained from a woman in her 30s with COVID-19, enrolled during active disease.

DNA for the CDR3: TGTGCCAGCATCGGCGGGTCGGACGAGCAGTACTTC. Protein product: CASIGGSDEQYF. This chain uses TRBV6-5 with TRBJ2-7; D may be TRBD2 (5 bases). V gave up 7 bases and J gave up 5 bases, with 12 bases separating them. Germline V lookup: CDR1 MNHEY, CDR2 SVGAGI. The CDR3 has 12 residues.